This TCR beta chain was observed in a study of blood T cell repertoires in COVID-19. Profiling relied on immunoSEQ multiplex PCR, and the TCRdb table lists in-frame clones only, not all of them. The top ten hold around 8% of the sample, which has about 160,000 clones, around 74% seen once. The clonotype comes from a woman aged 55-75 years with COVID-19, enrolled during active disease. The sequenced sample consisted of peripheral blood.

CDR3 residues: CASTGTGMNTEAFF. The CDR3 DNA follows: TGTGCCAGTACTGGGACAGGAATGAACACTGAAGCTTTCTTT. The chain is built from TRBV19 and TRBJ1-1; 8 nucleotides line up with TRBD1. CDR3 size: 14 residues. CDR1 and CDR2 from the germline V gene are LNHDA and SQIVND (reference sequence). J was trimmed by 0 bases and V by 7 bases; bases with no gene match: 4.